This TCR beta chain was captured by sequencing in a study of T cell responses to AZD1222 COVID-19 vaccine. Study observations and caveats: Repertoires were obtained only post-peak T cell response. There were mostly white British donors and more females than males, and clonal diversity was possibly underestimated.

About this clone itself: Its antigen remains unidentified.

CDR3 length: 16 residues. Germline assignment: CDR1 SGHRS and CDR2 YFSETQ. Unmatched junction bases numbered 8, after V lost 4 bases and J lost 0 bases. Sequencing was performed with immunoSEQ multiplex PCR; in TCRdb, only in-frame clones are kept and a portion is missing. Here the sample spans about 150,000 clones, 94% being singletons. Source: peripheral blood, taken on day 0 of AZD1222 vaccination. J is TRBJ1-1 and V is TRBV5-1, with 8 nucleotides matching TRBD1. The TCR comes from an adult in good health. The DNA of the CDR3 is TGCGCCAGCAGCGCCGGGACAGGCGTTATGAACACTGAAGCTTTCTTT. Protein: CASSAGTGVMNTEAFF. The full variable domain, in which reference TRBV5-1 and TRBJ1-1 provide the parts outside the CDR3, is KAGVTQTPRYLIKTRGQQVTLSCSPISGHRSVSWYQQTPGQGLQFLFEYFSETQRNKGNFPGRFSGRQFSNSRSEMNVSTLELGDSALYLCASSAGTGVMNTEAFFGQGTRLTVV.